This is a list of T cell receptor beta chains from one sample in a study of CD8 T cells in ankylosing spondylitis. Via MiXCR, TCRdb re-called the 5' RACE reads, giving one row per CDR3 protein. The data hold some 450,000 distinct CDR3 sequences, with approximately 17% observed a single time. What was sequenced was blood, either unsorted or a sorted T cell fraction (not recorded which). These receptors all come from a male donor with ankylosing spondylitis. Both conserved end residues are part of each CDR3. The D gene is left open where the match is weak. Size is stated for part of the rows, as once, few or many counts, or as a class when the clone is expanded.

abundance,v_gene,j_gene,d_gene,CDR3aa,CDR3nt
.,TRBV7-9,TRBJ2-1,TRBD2,CASSLGPGLAVYEQFF,TGTGCCAGCAGCTTAGGTCCGGGACTAGCCGTCTATGAGCAGTTCTTC
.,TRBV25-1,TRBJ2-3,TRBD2,CASSGGLAGGPSTDTQYF,TGTGCCAGCAGTGGCGGACTAGCGGGGGGGCCTAGCACAGATACGCAGTATTTT
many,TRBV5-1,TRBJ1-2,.,CASSLYDYGYTF,TGCGCCAGCAGCTTGTATGACTATGGCTACACCTTC
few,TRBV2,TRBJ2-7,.,CASSEGRVEQYF,TGTGCCAGCAGTGAAGGGAGGGTCGAGCAGTACTTC
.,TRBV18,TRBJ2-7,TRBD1,CASSPATGLYEQYF,TGTGCCAGCTCACCGGCGACAGGGCTATACGAGCAGTACTTC
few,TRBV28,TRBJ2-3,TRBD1,CASSLGQGMADTQYF,TGTGCCAGCAGTTTGGGACAGGGCATGGCAGATACGCAGTATTTT
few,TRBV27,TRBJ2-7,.,CASSLKTEYEQYF,TGTGCCAGCAGTTTGAAGACAGAGTACGAGCAGTACTTC
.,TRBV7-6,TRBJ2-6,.,CASSIPGVSGANVLTF,TGTGCCAGCAGCATACCGGGGGTCTCTGGGGCCAACGTCCTGACTTTC
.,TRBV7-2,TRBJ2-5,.,CASSLDYSQETQYF,TGTGCCAGCAGCTTAGATTACAGCCAAGAGACCCAGTACTTC
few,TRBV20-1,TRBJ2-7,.,CSARPVSGSQRVQYF,TGCAGTGCTAGACCGGTTAGCGGTTCTCAGAGGGTCCAGTACTTC
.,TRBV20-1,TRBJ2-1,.,CSASEGQVRANEQFF,TGCAGTGCTAGTGAGGGGCAGGTGAGAGCCAATGAGCAGTTCTTC
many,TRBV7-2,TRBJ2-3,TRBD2,CASSFPGRADTQYF,TGTGCCAGCAGCTTTCCGGGGAGGGCAGATACGCAGTATTTT
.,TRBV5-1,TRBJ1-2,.,CASSRDLYGYTF,TGCGCCAGCAGCCGGGACCTCTATGGCTACACCTTC
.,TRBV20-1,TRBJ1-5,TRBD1,CSANHRGQGNQPQHF,TGCAGTGCTAATCACAGGGGGCAGGGGAATCAGCCCCAGCATTTT
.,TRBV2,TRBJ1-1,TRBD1,CASHRGQRMNTEAFF,TGTGCCAGCCACAGGGGGCAAAGGATGAACACTGAAGCTTTCTTT
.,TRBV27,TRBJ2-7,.,CASSLRGPPYSALSYEQYF,TGTGCCAGCAGCCTTCGGGGTCCTCCTTACAGCGCCCTATCCTACGAGCAGTACTTC
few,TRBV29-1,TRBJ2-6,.,CSVEKGAGANVLTF,TGCAGCGTTGAAAAGGGAGCTGGGGCCAACGTCCTGACTTTC
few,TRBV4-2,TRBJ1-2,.,CASSQDRLGAGQGGYTF,TGTGCCAGCAGCCAAGATCGATTGGGGGCAGGGCAGGGTGGCTACACCTTC
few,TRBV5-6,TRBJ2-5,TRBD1,CASSLAPGQGRRETQYF,TGTGCCAGCAGCTTGGCGCCTGGACAGGGAAGGAGGGAGACCCAGTACTTC
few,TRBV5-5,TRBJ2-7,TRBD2,CASRLTSGSFYEQYF,TGTGCCAGCAGACTGACTAGCGGGAGTTTCTACGAGCAGTACTTC
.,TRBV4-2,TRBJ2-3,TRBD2,CASSQELAGVPTDTQYF,TGTGCCAGCAGCCAAGAGTTAGCGGGAGTACCCACAGATACGCAGTATTTT
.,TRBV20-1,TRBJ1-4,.,CSAPDQGREKLFF,TGCAGTGCTCCGGATCAGGGTCGGGAAAAACTGTTTTTT
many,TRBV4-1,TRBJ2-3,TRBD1,CASSQQGAPSTDTQYF,TGCGCCAGCAGCCAACAGGGGGCCCCTAGCACAGATACGCAGTATTTT
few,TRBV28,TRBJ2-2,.,CASRRHSNTGELFF,TGTGCCAGCAGGAGACACTCGAACACCGGGGAGCTGTTTTTT